This T cell receptor (beta chain) is from a study of T-cell reconstitution after alpha-beta-depleted transplantation in children. Researchers prepared the TCRbeta library using unique molecular identifiers, the study reports. TCRdb redid the calling of the PCR reads with MiXCR, one entry per CDR3 protein. This table has hundreds of thousands of distinct CDR3 sequences, 8.4% appearing once. The ends were cut back, 4 bases at V and 0 bases at J, with 16 bases in the middle. CDR3 length equals 17 residues. This clonotype was seen more than once but under ten times. V gene TRBV12-3 or TRBV12-4 combines with J gene TRBJ1-3; D is uncertain. Sequencing was performed on PBMCs, mostly from graft donor cells, taken 360 days after TCRalphabeta/CD19-depleted stem cell transplant. The sequence was collected from a male patient under 10 years old who had a stem cell transplant for acute myeloid leukemia, so the T cells may come from the graft donor. CDR3: CASSSSGLHYSGNTIYF. CDR3 coding DNA: TGTGCCAGCAGTTCCTCCGGGTTACACTACTCTGGAAACACCATATATTTT.